This note documents a single T cell receptor (beta chain) sequence. This sample was taken from a study of blood T cell repertoires in COVID-19. In the study overall: Nucleic acid was either cDNA or gDNA, and it came from T cells, B-cell-depleted T cells, or PBMCs.

Original methodology: Estimates of nucleated cell counts were drawn from the amplification of reference gene primers. Libraries were prepared by immunoSEQ multiplex PCR; TCRdb keeps only in-frame clonotypes and omits some of them. That table is the source of V, J and clone size, and D and trimming were worked out from the DNA. The sample holds 250,000 to 300,000 clones, 88% seen once. Categorization into cohorts depended on clinical history that participants reported. CDR3 size: 15 residues. The ends were cut back, 1 base at V and 2 bases at J, with 11 bases in the middle. CDR1 is MGHRA, CDR2 YSYEKL, per germline.

The genes are TRBV4-1 and TRBJ1-1; D is ambiguous. The TCR comes from a woman in her twenties or thirties who had recovered from COVID-19. Sequences were obtained from PBMCs or T cells enriched from blood (not recorded which). The CDR3 coding sequence is TGCGCCAGCAGCCAAGGGAAAGGACTTAACACTGAAGCTTTCTTT. Translation gives CASSQGKGLNTEAFF.